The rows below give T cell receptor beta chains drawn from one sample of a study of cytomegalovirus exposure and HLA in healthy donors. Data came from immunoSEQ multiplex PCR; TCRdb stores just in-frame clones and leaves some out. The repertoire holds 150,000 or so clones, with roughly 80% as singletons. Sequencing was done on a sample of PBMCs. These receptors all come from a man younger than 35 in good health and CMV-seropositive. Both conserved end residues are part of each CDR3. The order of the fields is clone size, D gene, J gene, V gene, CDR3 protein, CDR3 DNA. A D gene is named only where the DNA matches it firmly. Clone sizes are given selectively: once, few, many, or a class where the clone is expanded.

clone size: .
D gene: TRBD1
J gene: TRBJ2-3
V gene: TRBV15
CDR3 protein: CATAKSGTGGEDTQYF
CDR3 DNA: TGTGCCACCGCCAAATCCGGGACAGGGGGCGAAGATACGCAGTATTTT

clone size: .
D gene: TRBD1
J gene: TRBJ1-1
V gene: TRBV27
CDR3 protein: CASSPQDRGRGTEAFF
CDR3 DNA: TGTGCCAGCAGTCCGCAAGACAGGGGGCGAGGCACTGAAGCTTTCTTT

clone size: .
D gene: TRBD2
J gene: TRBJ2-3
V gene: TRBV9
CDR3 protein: CASRWTSLSTDTQYF
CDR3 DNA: TGTGCCAGCAGATGGACTAGCCTTAGCACAGATACGCAGTATTTT

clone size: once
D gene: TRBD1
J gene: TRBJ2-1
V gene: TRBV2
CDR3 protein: CATPSGTGDEQFF
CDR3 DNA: TGTGCCACTCCCTCGGGGACAGGCGATGAGCAGTTCTTC

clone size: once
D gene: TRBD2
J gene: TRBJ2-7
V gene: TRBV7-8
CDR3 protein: CASRRLGGSEAGTYEQYF
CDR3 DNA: TGTGCCAGTCGGCGTTTGGGCGGGAGTGAGGCTGGGACCTACGAGCAGTACTTC

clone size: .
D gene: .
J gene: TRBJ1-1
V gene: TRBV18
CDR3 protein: CASSPLGRGSTEAFF
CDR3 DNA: TGTGCCAGCTCACCATTGGGGAGGGGGTCCACTGAAGCTTTCTTT

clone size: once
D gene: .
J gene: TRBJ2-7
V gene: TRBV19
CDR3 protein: CASSISAGNYEQYF
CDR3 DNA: TGTGCCAGTAGTATAAGTGCAGGGAACTACGAGCAGTACTTC

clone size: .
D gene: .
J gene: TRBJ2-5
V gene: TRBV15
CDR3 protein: CATSEVSEETQYF
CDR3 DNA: TGTGCCACCAGCGAGGTCTCGGAAGAGACCCAGTACTTC

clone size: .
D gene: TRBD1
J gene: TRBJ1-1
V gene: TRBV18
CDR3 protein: CSSSPPGQGNTEAFF
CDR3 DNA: TGTTCCAGCTCGCCCCCGGGACAGGGGAACACTGAAGCTTTCTTT

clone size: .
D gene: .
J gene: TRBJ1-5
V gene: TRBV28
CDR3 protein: CASSFSDPPPEPNQPQHF
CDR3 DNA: TGTGCCAGCAGTTTCAGCGATCCCCCCCCCGAGCCCAATCAGCCCCAGCATTTT

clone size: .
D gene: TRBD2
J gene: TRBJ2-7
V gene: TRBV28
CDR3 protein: CATLAGLLGEQYF
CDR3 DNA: TGTGCCACTTTAGCGGGACTCCTGGGGGAGCAGTACTTC

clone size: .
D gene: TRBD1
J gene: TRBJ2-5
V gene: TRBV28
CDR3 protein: CASSLVRGPRAREETQYF
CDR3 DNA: TGTGCCAGCAGTTTAGTTAGGGGGCCCAGGGCCAGGGAAGAGACCCAGTACTTC

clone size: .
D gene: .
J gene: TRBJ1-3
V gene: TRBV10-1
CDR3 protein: CASSELAAPGNTIYF
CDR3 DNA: TGCGCCAGCAGTGAGTTAGCGGCCCCTGGAAACACCATATATTTT

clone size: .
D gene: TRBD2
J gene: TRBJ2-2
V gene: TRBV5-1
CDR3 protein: CASSLFSGRTNTGELFF
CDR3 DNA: TGCGCCAGCAGCCTGTTTAGCGGGAGGACGAACACCGGGGAGCTGTTTTTT

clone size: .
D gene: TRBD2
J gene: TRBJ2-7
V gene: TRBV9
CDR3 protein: CASSSTGTSYEQYF
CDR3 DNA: TGTGCCAGCAGCTCCACCGGGACTAGCTACGAGCAGTACTTC

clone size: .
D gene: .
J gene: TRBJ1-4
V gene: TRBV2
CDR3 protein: CASTARTATNEKLFF
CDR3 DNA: TGTGCCAGTACAGCCCGAACTGCAACTAATGAAAAACTGTTTTTT

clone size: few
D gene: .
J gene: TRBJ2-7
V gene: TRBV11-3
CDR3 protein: CASSLGGGDEQYF
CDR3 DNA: TGTGCCAGCAGCTTAGGGGGCGGGGACGAGCAGTACTTC

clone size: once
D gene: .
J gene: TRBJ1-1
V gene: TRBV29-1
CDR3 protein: CSVEDYSGARLTFF
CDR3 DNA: TGCAGCGTTGAAGATTACTCAGGGGCCCGGTTAACTTTCTTT

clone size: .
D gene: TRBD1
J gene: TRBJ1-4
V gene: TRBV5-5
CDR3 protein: CASSSRTGREGELFF
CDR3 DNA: TGTGCCAGCAGCTCTAGGACAGGGCGGGAGGGGGAACTGTTTTTT

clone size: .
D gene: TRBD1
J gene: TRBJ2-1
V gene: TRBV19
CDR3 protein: CASSMGRQGDEQFF
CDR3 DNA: TGTGCCAGTAGTATGGGGAGACAGGGAGACGAGCAGTTCTTC

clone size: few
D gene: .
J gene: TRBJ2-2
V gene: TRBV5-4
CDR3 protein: CASSLEAGTNTGELFF
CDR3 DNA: TGTGCCAGCAGCTTGGAGGCCGGGACGAACACCGGGGAGCTGTTTTTT

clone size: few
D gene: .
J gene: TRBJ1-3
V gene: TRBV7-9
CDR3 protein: CSSSLEGVSGNTIYF
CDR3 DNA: TGTTCCAGCAGCTTAGAGGGGGTTTCGGGAAACACCATATATTTT

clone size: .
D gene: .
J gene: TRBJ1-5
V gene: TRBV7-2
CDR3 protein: CASSFNVREPKNQPQHF
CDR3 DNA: TGTGCCAGCAGCTTCAATGTCAGGGAACCTAAGAATCAGCCCCAGCATTTT

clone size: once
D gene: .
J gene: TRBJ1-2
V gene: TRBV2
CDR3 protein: CASASGLDYGYTF
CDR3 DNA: TGTGCCAGCGCCTCAGGGTTGGACTATGGCTACACCTTC

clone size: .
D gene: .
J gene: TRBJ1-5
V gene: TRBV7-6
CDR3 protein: CASSLDSSNQPQHF
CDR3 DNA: TGTGCCAGCAGCTTAGACAGTTCCAATCAGCCCCAGCATTTT

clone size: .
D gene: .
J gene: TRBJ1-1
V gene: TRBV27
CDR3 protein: CASSLSGDREAFF
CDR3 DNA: TGTGCCAGCAGTTTAAGCGGGGATCGCGAAGCTTTCTTT

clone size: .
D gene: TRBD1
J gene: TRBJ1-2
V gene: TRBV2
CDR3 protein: CASRGDRVYGYTF
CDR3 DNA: TGTGCCAGCAGGGGTGACAGGGTTTATGGCTACACCTTC

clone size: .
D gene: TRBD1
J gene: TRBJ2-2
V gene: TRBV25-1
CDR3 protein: CASSGDRGTGELFF
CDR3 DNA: TGTGCCAGCAGTGGTGACAGGGGTACCGGGGAGCTGTTTTTT

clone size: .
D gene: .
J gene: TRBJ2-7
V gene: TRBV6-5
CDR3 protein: CASSSSGPGVNDEQYF
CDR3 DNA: .

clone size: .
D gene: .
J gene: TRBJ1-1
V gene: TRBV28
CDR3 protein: CASSLLVWGFKTGAFF
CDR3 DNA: TGTGCCAGCAGTTTATTAGTTTGGGGTTTCAAAACGGGGGCTTTCTTT

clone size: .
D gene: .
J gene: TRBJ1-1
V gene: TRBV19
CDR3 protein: CPPRWGAEAFF
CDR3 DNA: TGTCCCCCGCGGTGGGGGGCTGAAGCTTTCTTT

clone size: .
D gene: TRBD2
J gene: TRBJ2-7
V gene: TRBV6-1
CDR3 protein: CASSDLLAGAHEQYF
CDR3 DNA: TGTGCCAGCAGTGATTTGCTAGCGGGAGCCCACGAGCAGTACTTC

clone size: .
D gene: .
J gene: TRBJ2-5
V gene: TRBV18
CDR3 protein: CASSLATQETQYF
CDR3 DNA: TGTGCCAGCTCATTAGCCACCCAAGAGACCCAGTACTTC

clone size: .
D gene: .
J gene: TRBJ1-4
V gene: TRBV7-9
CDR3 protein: CASSLQAGTRNEKLFF
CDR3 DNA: TGTGCCAGCAGCCTGCAAGCCGGGACAAGGAATGAAAAACTGTTTTTT

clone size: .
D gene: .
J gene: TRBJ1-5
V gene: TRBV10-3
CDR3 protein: CAISKPDGHKSNQPQHF
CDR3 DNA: TGTGCCATCAGTAAACCTGATGGACATAAAAGCAATCAGCCCCAGCATTTT

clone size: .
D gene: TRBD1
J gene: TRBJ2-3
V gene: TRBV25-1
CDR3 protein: CASSLRTGGTDTQYF
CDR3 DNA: TGTGCCAGCAGTTTAAGGACAGGGGGCACAGATACGCAGTATTTT

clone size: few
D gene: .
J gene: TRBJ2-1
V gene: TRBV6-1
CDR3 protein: CASYSLPHNEQFF
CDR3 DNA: TGTGCCAGCTATAGTCTCCCCCACAATGAGCAGTTCTTC

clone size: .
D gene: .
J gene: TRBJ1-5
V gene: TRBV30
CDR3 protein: CAWSRGIGQPQHF
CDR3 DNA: TGTGCCTGGAGCAGGGGAATCGGTCAGCCCCAGCATTTT

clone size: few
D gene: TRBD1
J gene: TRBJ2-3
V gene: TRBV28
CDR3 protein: CASSSRDRGLDTQYF
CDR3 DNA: TGTGCCAGCAGTTCCCGGGACAGGGGGCTGGATACGCAGTATTTT

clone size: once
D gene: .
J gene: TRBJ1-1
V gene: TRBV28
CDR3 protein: CASRSPRGYTEAFF
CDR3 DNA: TGTGCCAGCCGGTCCCCCCGGGGTTACACTGAAGCTTTCTTT

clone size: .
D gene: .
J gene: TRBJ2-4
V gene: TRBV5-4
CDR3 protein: CASSSYKAKNIQYF
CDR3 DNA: TGTGCCAGCAGCTCCTATAAAGCCAAAAACATTCAGTACTTC

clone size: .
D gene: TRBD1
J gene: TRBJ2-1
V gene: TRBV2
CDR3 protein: CASLTGGNEQFF
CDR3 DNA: TGTGCCAGTCTGACAGGGGGCAATGAGCAGTTCTTC

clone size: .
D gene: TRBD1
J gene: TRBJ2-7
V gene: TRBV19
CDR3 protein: CASSPDRAGYEQYF
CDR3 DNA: TGTGCCAGTAGTCCTGACAGGGCAGGGTACGAGCAGTACTTC

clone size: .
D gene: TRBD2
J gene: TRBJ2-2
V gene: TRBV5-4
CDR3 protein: CASSLLTSGRTGELFF
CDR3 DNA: TGTGCCAGCAGCTTGTTAACTAGCGGGAGGACCGGGGAGCTGTTTTTT

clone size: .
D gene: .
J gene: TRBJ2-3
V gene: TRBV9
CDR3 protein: CASSSTGADTQYF
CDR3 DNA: TGTGCCAGCAGCTCCACCGGAGCAGATACGCAGTATTTT

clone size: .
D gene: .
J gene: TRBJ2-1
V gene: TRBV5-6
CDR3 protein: CASSLLSEQFF
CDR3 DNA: TGTGCCAGCAGCCTACTAAGTGAGCAGTTCTTC

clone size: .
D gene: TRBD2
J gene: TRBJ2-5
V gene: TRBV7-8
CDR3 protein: CASSFSVGAGVGRTQYF
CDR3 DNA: TGTGCCAGCAGTTTTAGTGTTGGAGCGGGAGTTGGCCGGACCCAGTACTTC

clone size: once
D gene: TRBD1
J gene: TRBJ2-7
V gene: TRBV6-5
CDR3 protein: CASRGTGGEQYF
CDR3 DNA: TGTGCCAGCAGGGGGACAGGGGGCGAGCAGTACTTC

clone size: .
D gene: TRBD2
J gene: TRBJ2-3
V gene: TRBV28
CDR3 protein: CATMLAGAKFGQYF
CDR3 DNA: TGTGCCACCATGCTAGCGGGCGCCAAGTTTGGGCAGTATTTT

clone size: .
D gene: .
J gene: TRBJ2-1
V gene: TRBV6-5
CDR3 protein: CASRLYLARNEQFF
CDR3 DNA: TGTGCCAGCAGACTTTACCTAGCGAGGAATGAGCAGTTCTTC